This TCR beta chain was documented in a study of T cells after yellow fever vaccination. Overall study findings and caveats: Weaker overall was a secondary response that nonetheless peaked faster, on day 5 versus 15. Reappearance after the booster was observed for most primary-vaccination clones (roughly 97% CD4, about 85% CD8).

TCRdb re-called the 5' RACE reads through MiXCR, storing one row per CDR3 protein. Counted here are 500,000 to 650,000 distinct CDR3 sequences, roughly 17% occurring once; the ten biggest clones make up 17%. V lost 4 bases and J 4 bases, leaving 8 bases between the germline ends. Germline CDR1 and CDR2: MNHEY and SMNVEV (reference sequence). This CDR3 has 14 amino acids. As to this clonotype: Antigen specificity is unknown.

The material was PBMCs, obtained about 5 days after the first yellow fever vaccination. The chain uses TRBV27 and TRBJ1-6; D not resolved. The clonotype comes from a man between 18 and 29 years old who received the YFV17D yellow fever vaccine. The CDR3 DNA reads TGTGCCAGCAGTTATAGAGGGTATAATTCACCCCTCCACTTT. As protein: CASSYRGYNSPLHF.